This T cell receptor (beta chain) was sequenced during a study of response to subunit inactivated influenza vaccine (dated by TCRdb to the late 2010s). For the study in its entirety: Deep quantitative T cell receptor repertoire profiling was used in the study to track responses to a trivalent subunit inactivated influenza vaccine.

Library generation was performed with RT-PCR. The instrument was an Illumina HiSeq 2500. Clones were called with MiXCR by TCRdb after fastp trimmed the public reads at Q25, and only in-frame beta chains were retained. Under each unique CDR3 protein, matching rows form one entry showing the most common genes and DNA. This sample lists about 570,000 distinct CDR3 sequences; around 10% were detected once. The ten largest clones add up to 9.5% to 11% of the sample. The paper's findings and limits, for the study overall: The authors proposed that each seasonal influenza vaccination may bring in only a limited number of new T cells.

V and J are truncated by 0 bases and 7 bases respectively, leaving an intervening sequence of 19 bases. The CDR3 runs 16 amino acids, cysteine and phenylalanine included. This entry keeps only the CDR3 DNA: 48 bases, framed from base 1. With respect to this clonotype: Its antigen remains undetermined. No qualities accompany the bases; no much larger clone lies one base away.

These data were also reused for a study on T cells expressing NK-cell markers. As noted in the second study: The TCR beta cDNA libraries were made using 5'RACE template switching, a step that added both a universal primer site and unique molecular identifiers. Roughly 8 donors provided sorted CD3+CD56+NKG2C+, CD3+CD56+NKG2C- and CD3+CD56-NKG2C+ T-cell subsets, whose TCR beta-chain repertoires were profiled. Of the eight sequenced donors, seven were found to be HCMV-seropositive and one was found to be HCMV-seronegative. In several experiments an anti-gammadeltaTCR antibody was added to restrict sorting to alphabetaTCR-expressing T cells. In six donors, the dominant CD3+CD56+NKG2C+ clonotypes were among the top 10 CD8+ clonotypes and accounted for about 1.0-7.5% of CD8+ T cells. Those dominant clonotypes were again the most abundant among CD3+CD56-NKG2C+ cells in four donors, at about 25-60.1%. Whether the expanded NKG2C-expressing T cell clones were specific for HCMV antigens was left unclear. The eight sequenced donors were randomly selected healthy volunteers, three men and five women. A commercial ELISA kit detecting HCMV-specific IgG in serum was used to determine HCMV serostatus. Ficoll density gradient centrifugation was used to isolate peripheral blood mononuclear cells from blood. For about 6 donors, unsorted PBMC were also used to sequence bulk peripheral blood T-cell repertoires. Priming for cDNA synthesis came from the TCR beta constant segment, and two successive PCR amplification steps followed. Libraries were sequenced as 2 x 150 bp reads on Illumina HiSeq 2000/2500, MiSeq or NextSeq. MIGEC was used to demultiplex reads and group the reads by UMI, and MiTCR was used to assemble and quantify clonotypes. To exclude erroneous sequences, only TCR cDNA sequences supported by at least two reads were retained. The tcR package was used for downstream repertoire analysis, and clonotypes were matched across fractions by CDR3 nucleotide sequence plus V segment. VDJmatch was used to annotate antigen specificity against VDJdb, with one amino acid substitution in CDR3 allowed.

The source was PBMCs from blood, collected on the day of vaccination. The TCR originated in a man aged 45 to 65 who received an inactivated influenza vaccine. Donor details come from another sample of the same person, matched by shared clones. The V and J segments used are TRBV12-3 or TRBV12-4 and TRBJ2-7; the D gene is tentatively TRBD1 or TRBD2, each matching 5 bases. The CDR3 corresponds to CASSLALMGVSKEQYF. The DNA reads as follows: TGTGCCAGCAGTTTAGCGCTAATGGGGGTATCGAAGGAGCAGTACTTC.